Following are 15 T cell receptor beta chains from one sample sequenced in a study of blood T cell repertoires in COVID-19. Using immunoSEQ multiplex PCR, the repertoire was profiled, and TCRdb retains in-frame clones only, with some absent. The table includes fewer than 500,000 clones, around 89% detected once. The source material was peripheral blood. These receptors were obtained from a young woman with acute or convalescent COVID-19.

V is TRBV2 and J is TRBJ1-1; 7 bases align to TRBD1. V lost 11 bases, J lost 2 bases, and 8 bases stayed unmatched. The CDR3 spans 13 residues. Germline V lookup: CDR1 SNHLY, CDR2 FYNNEI. The CDR3 loop reads CAARQGGNTEAFF. As DNA, the CDR3 is TGTGCCGCGAGACAGGGCGGTAACACTGAAGCTTTCTTT.

The J gene is TRBJ2-2, the V gene TRBV7-6, with a tentative D call TRBD1 (6 bases). Germline V gives CDR1 SGHVS, CDR2 FNYEAQ. CDR3 length: 16 residues. V was trimmed by 5 bases and J by 1 base, leaving 14 bases between them. In DNA form, the CDR3 reads TGTGCCAGCAGCCTCCCCAGGGGTCAGAACACCGGGGAGCTGTTTTTT. It encodes CASSLPRGQNTGELFF.

This chain connects TRBV5-5 to TRBJ1-1, with TRBD1 identical over 9 bases. V was clipped by 3 bases and J by 0 bases; unmatched bases: 9. Germline lookup yields CDR1 SGHKS and CDR2 YYEKEE (reference sequence). CDR3 length: 17 residues. CDR3 nucleotide sequence: TGTGCCAGCAGCTCCGGGACAGGGCTTTTAATGAACACTGAAGCTTTCTTT. It specifies CASSSGTGLLMNTEAFF.

V usage is TRBV9 and J usage is TRBJ2-5; TRBD1 matches at 9 bases. The length of the CDR3 is 15 residues. V was clipped by 1 base and J by 2 bases; unmatched bases: 3. The V gene's germline CDR1 is SGDLS and CDR2 YYNGEE. This CDR3 is CASSVQTGGQETQYF. In DNA form, the CDR3 reads TGTGCCAGCAGCGTACAGACAGGGGGTCAAGAGACCCAGTACTTC.

The V gene is TRBV19, the J gene TRBJ2-7; D uncertain. Germline loops: CDR1 LNHDA, CDR2 SQIVND (reference sequence). V dropped 3 bases and J dropped 0 bases, with 9 bases sitting between them. The CDR3 runs 14 residues. The CDR3 DNA reads TGTGCCAGTAGTATTGGGCACAGCTCCTACGAGCAGTACTTC. Protein sequence: CASSIGHSSYEQYF.

The V and J genes are TRBV2 and TRBJ1-1; D uncertain. Trimming removed 2 bases at V and 5 bases at J, with 6 bases between. From germline, CDR1 is SNHLY and CDR2 FYNNEI. The CDR3 loop spans 12 amino acids. The CDR3 sequence: CASSELVTEAFF. For the CDR3, the DNA is TGTGCCAGCAGTGAATTAGTTACTGAAGCTTTCTTT. The entire variable domain, with the rest obtained from reference TRBV2 and TRBJ1-1, is as follows: EPEVTQTPSHQVTQMGQEVILRCVPISNHLYFYWYRQILGQKVEFLVSFYNNEISEKSEIFDDQFSVERPDGSNFTLKIRSTKLEDSAMYFCASSELVTEAFFGQGTRLTVV.

This sequence joins TRBV15 and TRBJ1-5; D possibly corresponds to TRBD1 (6 bases). CDR1 is LNHNV, CDR2 YYDKDF, per germline (reference sequence). The CDR3 is made up of 15 amino acids. Trimming removed 3 bases from V and 4 bases from J, with 13 bases in between. This CDR3 is CATSRDKGGNQPQHF. The CDR3, as DNA: TGTGCCACCAGCAGGGACAAGGGGGGGAATCAGCCCCAGCATTTT.

This clone was counted a single time. This chain connects TRBV18 to TRBJ2-1; TRBD2 matches 12 bases. V lost 2 bases and J lost 0; bases outside the gene matches: 8. This CDR3 region has 19 residues. Looked up from germline, CDR1 is KGHSH and CDR2 is LQKENI. The DNA for the CDR3 is TGTGCCAGCTCACCAACGACTAGCGGGGGCCCAAGCTCCTACAATGAGCAGTTCTTC. This gives the protein CASSPTTSGGPSSYNEQFF.

The rearrangement joins TRBV2 to TRBJ2-4, with no clear D. The V and J ends lost 6 bases and 1 base respectively, with 10 bases between them. CDR1 and CDR2 from the germline V gene are SNHLY and FYNNEI. This CDR3 comprises 14 residues. CDR3 residues: CASSSYNAKNIQYF. The CDR3 DNA sequence: TGTGCCAGCAGCTCCTATAACGCCAAAAACATTCAGTACTTC.

The chain combines TRBV19 with TRBJ2-7; weak D call: TRBD2 (6 bases). The germline gives CDR1 LNHDA, CDR2 SQIVND (reference sequence). The CDR3 is made up of 14 amino acids. V lost 5 bases and J lost 4, with 15 bases in between. CDR3 DNA sequence: TGTGCCAGTAGTTACCTCGGCGGGGCTTACGAGCAGTACTTC. Amino acid sequence: CASSYLGGAYEQYF. The whole variable domain, filled in from reference TRBV19 and TRBJ2-7, reads DGGITQSPKYLFRKEGQNVTLSCEQNLNHDAMYWYRQDPGQGLRLIYYSQIVNDFQKGDIAEGYSVSREKKESFPLTVTSAQKNPTAFYLCASSYLGGAYEQYFGPGTRLTVT.

The rearrangement links TRBV5-1 to TRBJ2-5; TRBD1 might be the D (6 bases). Germline CDR1 reads SGHRS; CDR2 reads YFSETQ. The length of the CDR3 is 16 residues. Between the trimmed V and J ends, which lost 6 bases and 8 bases, there was a span of 26 bases. The DNA for the CDR3 is TGCGCCAGCAATCTCCGGTCAGGGGAGTTCGCTCGTACCCAGTACTTC. Translation gives CASNLRSGEFARTQYF.

The V call is TRBV2, the J call TRBJ1-1; the D gene is possibly TRBD1 (6 bases). Trimming took 6 bases from V and 4 from J, leaving 12 bases between them. This CDR3 is built from 13 residues. In germline, CDR1 is SNHLY, CDR2 FYNNEI. DNA for the CDR3: TGTGCCAGCAGCGGACAGTTCGGCACTGAAGCTTTCTTT. Its translation: CASSGQFGTEAFF.

The CDR3 bases are TGTGCCACCAGCAGAGATCTCGGGGTCCCTTCTGGAAACACCATATATTTT. This encodes CATSRDLGVPSGNTIYF. The rearrangement uses TRBV15 and TRBJ1-3; D gene unclear. Germline CDR1 reads LNHNV; CDR2 reads YYDKDF (reference sequence). This CDR3 has 17 amino acids. With 0 bases removed from V and 1 base from J, the gap between germline ends came to 13 bases.

With regard to this clone: Other DNA sequences in the same sample also yield this CDR3. The chain recombines TRBV30 with TRBJ1-3; D is unresolved. In germline, CDR1 is GTSNPN, CDR2 SVGIG (reference sequence). The V and J ends lost 0 bases and 3 bases respectively, with 6 bases between them. The CDR3 length is 13 residues. The CDR3 here is CAWSVAGGNTIYF. The DNA for the CDR3 is TGTGCCTGGAGTGTAGCCGGTGGAAACACCATATATTTT.

The sample holds one count of this clone. The chain carries TRBV7-2 and TRBJ1-5, with 7 positions matching TRBD1. The CDR3 length is 13 residues. Germline loops: CDR1 SGHTA, CDR2 FQGNSA. V lost 5 bases, J lost 7 bases, and 5 bases stayed unmatched. The CDR3 spells CASSRDRGQPQHF. Here the CDR3 DNA reads TGTGCCAGCAGCCGGGACAGAGGCCAGCCCCAGCATTTT.